This passage covers 12 T cell receptor beta chains from one sample sequenced in a study of cytomegalovirus exposure and HLA in healthy donors. Assay: immunoSEQ multiplex PCR; the TCRdb copy retains only in-frame clones and omits some. The top ten clones hold 0.8% to 1.2% of a sample with some 220,000 clones, just over 90% of them seen once. The source material was PBMCs. The receptor source for this set is a woman younger than 30 in good health and CMV-seronegative.

The chain uses TRBV6-1 and TRBJ2-3, with D unclear. The CDR3 covers 15 residues. Trimming left V 4 bases short and J 3 bases short, with 14 bases between. Germline loops: CDR1 MNHNS, CDR2 SASEGT. The CDR3 DNA is TGTGCCAGCAGTGGTTTCGCGGCAGCGACAGATACGCAGTATTTT. It translates to CASSGFAAATDTQYF.

For the CDR3, the DNA is TGTGCCAGCAGTTTGACCTCGCTAGCGGGGATCACAGATACGCAGTATTTT. It codes for CASSLTSLAGITDTQYF. The chain recombines TRBV27 with TRBJ2-3, with 9 bases that match TRBD2. This CDR3 has 17 residues. Looked up from germline, CDR1 is MNHEY and CDR2 is SMNVEV (reference sequence). The V segment lost 3 bases and the J segment 2 bases; nucleotides outside the gene matches: 9.

The chain joins TRBV7-8 to TRBJ2-1; 8 positions match TRBD2. This CDR3 comprises 14 residues. CDR1 is SGHVS, CDR2 FQNEAQ, per germline. V shed 5 bases and J 6 bases; nucleotides not matched to a gene: 6. CDR3 bases: TGTGCCAGCAGCCCACCCGGACTAGCCAATGAGCAGTTCTTC. Its translation: CASSPPGLANEQFF.

The CDR3 DNA follows: TGTGCCAGTAGTATAGAACACCTTTACAATGAGCAGTTCTTC. Protein product: CASSIEHLYNEQFF. V is TRBV19 and J is TRBJ2-1; D remains unclear. Germline V gives CDR1 LNHDA, CDR2 SQIVND (reference sequence). This CDR3 is 14 amino acids long. V lost 0 bases and J lost 4, with 7 bases in between.

V gene TRBV6-6 combines with J gene TRBJ2-7; 15 bases match TRBD2. CDR1 is MNHNY, CDR2 SVGAGI, per germline (reference sequence). CDR3 size: 13 residues. J lost 6 bases, V lost 8 bases, and 2 bases had no gene match. DNA for the CDR3: TGTGCCAGCGGACTAGCGGGAGGGCCCGAGCAGTACTTC. This translates into CASGLAGGPEQYF.

This chain connects TRBV29-1 to TRBJ1-4, with 9 bases that match TRBD1. V was pared by 5 bases and J by 8 bases, with 3 bases of the junction left unmatched. This CDR3 has 12 residues. CDR1 SQVTM and CDR2 ANQGSEA come from the germline V gene. The CDR3 loop reads CSVTDRGEKLFF. For the CDR3, the DNA is TGCAGCGTTACGGACAGGGGAGAAAAACTGTTTTTT.

The chain carries TRBV7-9 and TRBJ1-1, with D perhaps matching TRBD1 (6 bases). The CDR3 length is 16 residues. In germline, CDR1 is SEHNR, CDR2 FQNEAQ (reference sequence). V was cut by 5 bases and J by 0 bases, with 16 bases left in between. For the CDR3, the DNA is TGTGCCAGCAGCCCCCCCGTGACAGGTATGAACACTGAAGCTTTCTTT. Its protein product is CASSPPVTGMNTEAFF.

This clone has just one count. The chain couples TRBV18 to TRBJ1-2; TRBD1 is a possible D gene (5 bases). The CDR3 is 16 residues long. Trimming pared 8 bases from V and 4 bases from J, leaving 23 bases between. CDR1 and CDR2 (germline): KGHSH, LQKENI. The CDR3 sequence: CASQIRLTGGSYGYTF. DNA of the CDR3: TGTGCCAGCCAAATCAGACTCACTGGGGGGAGCTATGGCTACACCTTC.

In nucleotides, the CDR3 is TGTGCCAGCAGCTTTGGGGCCACTAGCGGGGCCTACGAGCAGTACTTC. It specifies CASSFGATSGAYEQYF. The genes are TRBV5-6 and TRBJ2-7, with 10 bases identical to TRBD2. Germline CDR1 reads SGHDT; CDR2 reads YYEEEE. V lost 2 bases to trimming and J lost 2 bases; unmatched junction nucleotides: 7. The CDR3 extends over 16 amino acids.

The chain couples TRBV30 to TRBJ2-5, with 15 bases lining up with TRBD2. CDR1 GTSNPN and CDR2 SVGIG come from the germline V gene (reference sequence). The CDR3 sequence is 13 residues long. With V trimmed by 5 bases and J by 5 bases, 0 bases remained unmatched. The CDR3 is CAWGLAGGETQYF. CDR3 sequence (DNA): TGTGCCTGGGGACTAGCGGGGGGGGAGACCCAGTACTTC.

This clone was recorded only once. The V call is TRBV11-2, the J call TRBJ1-1; possible D gene TRBD1, 5 bases. V lost 5 bases, J lost 7 bases, and 17 bases lay in between. This CDR3 contains 14 residues. Germline V gene lookup returns CDR1 SGHAT and CDR2 FQNNGV. CDR3 residues: CASSQNVGQGEAFF. DNA for the CDR3: TGTGCCAGCAGCCAAAATGTAGGCCAGGGTGAAGCTTTCTTT.

For the CDR3, the DNA is TGTGCCAGCAGACGGGGACTGGAGCAGTGGCAGTACTTC. This sequence encodes CASRRGLEQWQYF. This sequence joins TRBV6-5 and TRBJ2-7, with a weak D call TRBD2 (6 bases). This CDR3 has 13 amino acids. The germline gives CDR1 MNHEY, CDR2 SVGAGI. Trimming took off 6 bases at V and 9 bases at J, with 18 bases between the two ends.